This T cell receptor beta chain originates from a study of CD8 T cells in ankylosing spondylitis. About this clonotype itself: The antigen remains unidentified.

In making TCR beta libraries, quantitative 5'-RACE with molecular barcodes was used. TCRdb itself ran the 5' RACE reads through MiXCR, one entry per CDR3 protein. The table shows over 700,000 distinct CDR3 sequences, with around 17% occurring only once. Study findings and constraints: Earlier work had already found some motif variants in reactive arthritis synovial fluid and blood. Seemingly distinctive of ankylosing spondylitis blood was a TCR beta motif formed by eight highly homologous variants. Clones linked to disease were reported to show significant enrichment in matched ankylosing spondylitis synovial fluid.

Trimming removed 7 bases at V and 2 bases at J, with 15 bases between. CDR3 size: 15 residues. Germline V gives CDR1 MNHNS, CDR2 SASEGT. The rearrangement uses TRBV6-1 and TRBJ2-1; TRBD1 might be the D (6 bases). The receptor comes from a male donor with ankylosing spondylitis. Sequenced input: blood, either unsorted or a sorted T cell fraction (not recorded which). CDR3 DNA: TGTGCCAGCAATCAAGACGGACAGACCTACAATGAGCAGTTCTTC. Its protein product is CASNQDGQTYNEQFF.